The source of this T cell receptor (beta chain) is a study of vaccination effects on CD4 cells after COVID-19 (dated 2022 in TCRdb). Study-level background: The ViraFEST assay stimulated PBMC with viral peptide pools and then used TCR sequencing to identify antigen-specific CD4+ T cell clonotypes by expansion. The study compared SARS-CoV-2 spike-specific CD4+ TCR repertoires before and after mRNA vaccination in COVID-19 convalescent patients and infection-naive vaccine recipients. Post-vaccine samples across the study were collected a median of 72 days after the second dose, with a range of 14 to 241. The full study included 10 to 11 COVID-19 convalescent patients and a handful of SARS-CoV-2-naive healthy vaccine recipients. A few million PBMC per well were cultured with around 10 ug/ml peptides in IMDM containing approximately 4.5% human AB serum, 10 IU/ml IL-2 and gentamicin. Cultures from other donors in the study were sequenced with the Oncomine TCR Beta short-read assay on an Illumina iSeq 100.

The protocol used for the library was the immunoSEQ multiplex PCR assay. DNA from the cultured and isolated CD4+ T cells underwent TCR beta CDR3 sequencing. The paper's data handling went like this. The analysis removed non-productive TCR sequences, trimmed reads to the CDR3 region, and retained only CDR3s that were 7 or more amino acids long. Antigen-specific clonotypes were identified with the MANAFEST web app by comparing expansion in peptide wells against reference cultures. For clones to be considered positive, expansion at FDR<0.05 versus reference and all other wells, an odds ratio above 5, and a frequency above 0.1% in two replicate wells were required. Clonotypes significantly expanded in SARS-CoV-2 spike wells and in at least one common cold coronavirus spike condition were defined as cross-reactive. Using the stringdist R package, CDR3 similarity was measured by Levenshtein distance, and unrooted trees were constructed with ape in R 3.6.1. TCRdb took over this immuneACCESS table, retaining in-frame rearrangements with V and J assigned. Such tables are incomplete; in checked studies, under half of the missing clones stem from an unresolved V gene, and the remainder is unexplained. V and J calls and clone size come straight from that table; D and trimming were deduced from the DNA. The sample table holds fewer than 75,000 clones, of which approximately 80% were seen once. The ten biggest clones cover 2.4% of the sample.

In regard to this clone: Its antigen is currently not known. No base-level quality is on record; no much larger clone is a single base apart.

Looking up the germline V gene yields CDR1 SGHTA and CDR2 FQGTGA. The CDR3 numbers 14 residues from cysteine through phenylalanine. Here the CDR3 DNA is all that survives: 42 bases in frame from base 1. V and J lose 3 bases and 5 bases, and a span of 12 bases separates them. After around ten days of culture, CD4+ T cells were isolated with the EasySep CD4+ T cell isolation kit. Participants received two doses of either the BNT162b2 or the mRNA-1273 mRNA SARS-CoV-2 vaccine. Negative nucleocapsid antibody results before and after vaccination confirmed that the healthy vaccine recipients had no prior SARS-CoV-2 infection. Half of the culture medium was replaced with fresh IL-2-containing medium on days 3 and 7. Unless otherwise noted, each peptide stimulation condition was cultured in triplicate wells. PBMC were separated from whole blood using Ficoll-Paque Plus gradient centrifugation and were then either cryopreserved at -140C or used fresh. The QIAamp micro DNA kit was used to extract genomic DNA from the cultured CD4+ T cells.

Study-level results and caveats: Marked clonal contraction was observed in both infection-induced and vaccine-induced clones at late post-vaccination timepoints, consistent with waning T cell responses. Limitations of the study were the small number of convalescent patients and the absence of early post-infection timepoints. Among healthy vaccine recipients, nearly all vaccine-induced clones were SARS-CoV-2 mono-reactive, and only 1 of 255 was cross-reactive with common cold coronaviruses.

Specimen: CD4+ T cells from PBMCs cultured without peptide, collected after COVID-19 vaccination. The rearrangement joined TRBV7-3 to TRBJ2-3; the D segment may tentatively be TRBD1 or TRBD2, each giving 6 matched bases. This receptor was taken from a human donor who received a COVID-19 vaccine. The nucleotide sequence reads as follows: TGTGCCAGCAGCTTTTCGGGGGCGGGAGATACGCAGTATTTT. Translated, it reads CASSFSGAGDTQYF.